This T cell receptor beta chain stems from a study of spatial heterogeneity in lung cancer. Findings and caveats of the study: Within tumors, counts of expanded alpha and beta TCRs tracked tumor mutation counts. Estimated coverage of tumor T cells was approximately 7.2% for alpha and about 14% for beta chains.

This clonotype was counted many times. What it recognizes is unknown. Via MiXCR, TCRdb re-called the 5' RACE reads, giving one row per CDR3 protein. The sample yields under 8,500 distinct CDR3 sequences, over 9.5% seen once. The CDR3 has 15 amino acids. Germline V gene sequence: CDR1 SGHRS, CDR2 YFSETQ. J gave up 5 bases and V 3 bases, and 7 bases lay outside the gene matches. Time point specified: sample taken at primary tumor resection. This receptor was identified in a male donor with early-stage non-small cell lung cancer. This material consisted of lung tumor tissue, taken at surgery. The rearrangement links TRBV5-1 to TRBJ2-2, with 7 nucleotides matching TRBD1. The CDR3 here is CASSYQTGPTGELFF. CDR3 coding DNA: TGCGCCAGCAGCTACCAGACAGGGCCTACCGGGGAGCTGTTTTTT.